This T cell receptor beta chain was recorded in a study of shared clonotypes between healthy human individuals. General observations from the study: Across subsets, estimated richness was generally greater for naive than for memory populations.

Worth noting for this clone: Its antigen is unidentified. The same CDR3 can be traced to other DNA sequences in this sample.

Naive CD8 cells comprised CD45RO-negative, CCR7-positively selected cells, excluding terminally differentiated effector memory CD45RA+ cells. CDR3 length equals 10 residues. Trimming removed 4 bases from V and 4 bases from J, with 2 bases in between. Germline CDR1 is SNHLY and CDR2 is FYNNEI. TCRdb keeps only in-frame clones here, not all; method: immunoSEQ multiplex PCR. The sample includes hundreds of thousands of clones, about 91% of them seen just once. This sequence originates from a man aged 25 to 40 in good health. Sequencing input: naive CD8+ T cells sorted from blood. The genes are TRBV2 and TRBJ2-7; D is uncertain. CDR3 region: CASSGYEQYF. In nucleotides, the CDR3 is TGTGCCAGCAGTGGGTACGAGCAGTACTTC.